A selection of T cell receptor beta chains follows, all from one sample in a study of OX40 agonist ivuxolimab in advanced cancers. Here immunoSEQ multiplex PCR was the method, and the copy in TCRdb shows in-frame clones only, minus some. The sample includes 37,000 or so clones, just under 75% seen only once; the top ten take around a sixth. The specimen was CD4+ or CD8+ T cells sorted from blood, collected in a trial of the OX40 agonist ivuxolimab. All receptors derive from an adult with an advanced solid tumor such as melanoma, head and neck, liver or kidney cancer. The CDR3 runs from the conserved cysteine through the conserved F or W. Each record gives: V gene, D gene, J gene, clone size, CDR3 protein, CDR3 DNA. A D gene is named only where the DNA matches it firmly. The size of a clone is reported for some rows only, either as once, few or many, or as a class for expanded clones.

V gene: TRBV9; D gene: .; J gene: TRBJ2-2; clone size: .; CDR3 protein: CASSVETVGELFF; CDR3 DNA: TGTGCCAGCAGCGTAGAAACAGTCGGGGAGCTGTTTTTT
V gene: TRBV4-2; D gene: TRBD1; J gene: TRBJ2-4; clone size: .; CDR3 protein: CASSQGPGQANIQYF; CDR3 DNA: TGTGCCAGCAGCCAGGGGCCGGGACAGGCGAACATTCAGTACTTC
V gene: TRBV27; D gene: .; J gene: TRBJ1-2; clone size: .; CDR3 protein: CASGLGGTNYGYTF; CDR3 DNA: TGTGCCAGCGGGTTGGGCGGGACTAACTATGGCTACACCTTC
V gene: TRBV6-5; D gene: TRBD1; J gene: TRBJ2-7; clone size: .; CDR3 protein: CASRGQGNSYEQYF; CDR3 DNA: TGTGCCAGCAGGGGACAGGGAAACTCCTACGAGCAGTACTTC
V gene: TRBV7-2; D gene: .; J gene: TRBJ2-3; clone size: .; CDR3 protein: CASSLVNTDTQYF; CDR3 DNA: TGTGCCAGCAGCTTAGTTAACACAGATACGCAGTATTTT
V gene: TRBV7-3; D gene: TRBD1; J gene: TRBJ1-5; clone size: .; CDR3 protein: CASSLARTGSQPQHF; CDR3 DNA: TGTGCCAGCAGCTTAGCTCGGACAGGGTCGCAGCCCCAGCATTTT
V gene: TRBV7-9; D gene: .; J gene: TRBJ2-1; clone size: .; CDR3 protein: CASSLDIGRLTSSYNEQFF; CDR3 DNA: TGTGCCAGCAGCTTAGATATCGGTCGGCTAACGAGCTCCTACAATGAGCAGTTCTTC
V gene: TRBV4-1; D gene: .; J gene: TRBJ2-7; clone size: .; CDR3 protein: CASSPRDRFEQYF; CDR3 DNA: TGCGCCAGCAGCCCCCGAGACAGGTTCGAGCAGTACTTC
V gene: TRBV11-2; D gene: TRBD1; J gene: TRBJ2-7; clone size: .; CDR3 protein: CASSSPTSRDRVYEQYF; CDR3 DNA: TGTGCCAGCAGCTCGCCCACCAGCCGGGACAGGGTCTACGAGCAGTACTTC
V gene: TRBV18; D gene: .; J gene: TRBJ2-5; clone size: .; CDR3 protein: CASSLQETQYF; CDR3 DNA: TGTGCCAGCTCTCTCCAAGAGACCCAGTACTTC
V gene: TRBV7-2; D gene: .; J gene: TRBJ2-1; clone size: few; CDR3 protein: CASSLRIWLNSYNEQFF; CDR3 DNA: TGTGCCAGCAGCTTAAGGATTTGGCTGAATAGCTACAATGAGCAGTTCTTC
V gene: TRBV7-8; D gene: .; J gene: TRBJ2-5; clone size: .; CDR3 protein: CASSLDGGRETQYF; CDR3 DNA: TGTGCCAGCAGCTTAGATGGGGGCAGGGAGACCCAGTACTTC
V gene: TRBV19; D gene: .; J gene: TRBJ2-2; clone size: .; CDR3 protein: CASNDRGSGELFF; CDR3 DNA: TGTGCCAGTAACGATAGGGGGTCCGGGGAGCTGTTTTTT
V gene: TRBV6-6; D gene: .; J gene: TRBJ1-3; clone size: medium-sized; CDR3 protein: CASMRTSGNTIYF; CDR3 DNA: TGTGCCAGCATGAGGACCTCTGGAAACACCATATATTTT
V gene: TRBV6-5; D gene: .; J gene: TRBJ1-5; clone size: .; CDR3 protein: CASSYSRQSNQPQHF; CDR3 DNA: TGTGCCAGCAGTTACTCGAGGCAAAGCAATCAGCCCCAGCATTTT
V gene: TRBV5-1; D gene: TRBD1; J gene: TRBJ1-2; clone size: .; CDR3 protein: CASSPDRGRGYGYTF; CDR3 DNA: TGCGCCAGCAGCCCTGACAGGGGAAGGGGCTATGGCTACACCTTC
V gene: TRBV6-1; D gene: .; J gene: TRBJ2-1; clone size: few; CDR3 protein: CASSDHNLGEQFF; CDR3 DNA: TGTGCCAGCAGTGACCATAATCTAGGGGAGCAGTTCTTC
V gene: TRBV5-1; D gene: .; J gene: TRBJ2-1; clone size: .; CDR3 protein: CASSFTPAGEQFF; CDR3 DNA: TGCGCCAGCAGCTTTACCCCCGCGGGTGAGCAGTTCTTC
V gene: TRBV29-1; D gene: TRBD1; J gene: TRBJ1-2; clone size: .; CDR3 protein: CSVEGGGNYGYTF; CDR3 DNA: TGCAGCGTTGAAGGAGGGGGCAACTATGGCTACACCTTC
V gene: TRBV9; D gene: .; J gene: TRBJ2-2; clone size: .; CDR3 protein: CASSEDPNTGELFF; CDR3 DNA: TGTGCCAGCAGCGAGGACCCGAACACCGGGGAGCTGTTTTTT
V gene: TRBV30; D gene: TRBD1; J gene: TRBJ1-5; clone size: once; CDR3 protein: CAWRGQGRQPQHF; CDR3 DNA: TGTGCCTGGAGGGGACAGGGGCGGCAGCCCCAGCATTTT
V gene: TRBV6-4; D gene: .; J gene: TRBJ1-2; clone size: .; CDR3 protein: CASKETGLSNYGYTF; CDR3 DNA: TGTGCCAGCAAGGAAACAGGACTAAGTAACTATGGCTACACCTTC
V gene: TRBV18; D gene: TRBD1; J gene: TRBJ1-1; clone size: .; CDR3 protein: CASSRERQGYYTEAFF; CDR3 DNA: TGTGCCAGCTCACGGGAGAGACAGGGGTATTACACTGAAGCTTTCTTT